These T cell receptor beta chains were read from a single sample in a study of shared clonotypes between healthy human individuals. The data were produced by immunoSEQ multiplex PCR, yet TCRdb's version contains in-frame clones alone and is incomplete. This table holds about 2.4 million clones, 90% to 95% found once. The specimen sequenced was naive CD4+ T cells from PBMCs. All receptors come from a man between 18 and 29 years old in good health. Some clones in this sample may be carry-over from other donors' samples. Both conserved end residues are part of each CDR3. A D gene is named only where the DNA matches it firmly. Size values are once, few and many counts, or a class for expanded clones, and some rows have none.

J gene	clone size	V gene	D gene	CDR3 DNA	CDR3 protein
TRBJ2-7	.	TRBV7-3	.	TGTGCCAGCAGCCTACGTAACAGTGTCCCCTACGAGCAGTACTTC	CASSLRNSVPYEQYF
TRBJ2-7	.	TRBV27	.	TGTGCCAGCAGTTTAAAGGGAACCTACGAGCAGTACTTC	CASSLKGTYEQYF
TRBJ2-5	.	TRBV2	.	TGTGCCAGCAGTTCTGAAAGGGTAGAGACCCAGTACTTC	CASSSERVETQYF
TRBJ2-7	.	TRBV19	.	TGTGCCAGTAGTATAGGACAGACCCACTACGAGCAGTACTTC	CASSIGQTHYEQYF
TRBJ2-5	.	TRBV7-3	.	TGTGCCAGCAGCTTATCGAGTCCTTCTGGGGGCGCTGAGACCCAGTACTTC	CASSLSSPSGGAETQYF
TRBJ2-2	.	TRBV7-2	TRBD1	TGTGCCAGCAGCCCAAGGACAGGGTTCGTTTCGGGGGAGCTGTTTTTT	CASSPRTGFVSGELFF
TRBJ2-1	.	TRBV4-1	TRBD1	TGCGCCAGCAGCCACCCCTGGCAGGACAGGGATAAAGATGAGCAGTTCTTC	CASSHPWQDRDKDEQFF
TRBJ2-7	once	TRBV5-1	.	TGCGCCAGCAGCCCGCCCGGGAGTGCTTACGAGCAGTACTTC	CASSPPGSAYEQYF
TRBJ1-1	.	TRBV7-2	.	TGTGCCAGCAGCGGCGGGCCCTCGAACACTGAAGCTTTCTTT	CASSGGPSNTEAFF
TRBJ2-5	.	TRBV18	TRBD2	TGTGCCAGCTCACCAAGGGTGCCTAGCGGGAGCCAAGAGACCCAGTACTTC	CASSPRVPSGSQETQYF
TRBJ2-7	.	TRBV7-9	.	TGTGCCAGCAGCTTTACGCCGAACTCCTACGAGCAGTACTTC	CASSFTPNSYEQYF
TRBJ1-2	.	TRBV5-1	.	TGCGCCAGCAGCTCAAGTACAGGGACCTATGGCTACACCTTC	CASSSSTGTYGYTF
TRBJ2-7	.	TRBV7-9	.	TGTGCCAGCAGCTTAGCAGGGGACCGCGAGCAGTACTTC	CASSLAGDREQYF
TRBJ2-1	.	TRBV19	.	TGTGCCAGTAGTATACTTAGCGCCGAGCAGTTCTTC	CASSILSAEQFF
TRBJ2-1	.	TRBV7-6	TRBD2	TGTGCCAGCAGCTTGCTAGCGGGGGTGACCAATGAGCAGTTCTTC	CASSLLAGVTNEQFF
TRBJ2-5	.	TRBV5-1	TRBD2	TGCGCCAGCAACCCTGGCCCGGGAGGGCCTGAGACCCAGTACTTC	CASNPGPGGPETQYF
TRBJ1-1	.	TRBV5-4	TRBD1	TGTGCCAGCAGCTTCTGGACAGGGAACACTGAAGCTTTCTTT	CASSFWTGNTEAFF
TRBJ1-1	.	TRBV30	TRBD1	TGTGCCTGGAGTTCGGACAGGGACACTGAAGCTTTCTTT	CAWSSDRDTEAFF
TRBJ2-5	.	TRBV7-2	.	TGTGCCAGCAGCTTAGCGGTGGGAGGCTGGGAGACCCAGTACTTC	CASSLAVGGWETQYF
TRBJ1-6	.	TRBV5-1	TRBD1	TGCGCCAGCAGCTCGTCCGGGACAGGCGCTGTGCCCCTCCACTTT	CASSSSGTGAVPLHF